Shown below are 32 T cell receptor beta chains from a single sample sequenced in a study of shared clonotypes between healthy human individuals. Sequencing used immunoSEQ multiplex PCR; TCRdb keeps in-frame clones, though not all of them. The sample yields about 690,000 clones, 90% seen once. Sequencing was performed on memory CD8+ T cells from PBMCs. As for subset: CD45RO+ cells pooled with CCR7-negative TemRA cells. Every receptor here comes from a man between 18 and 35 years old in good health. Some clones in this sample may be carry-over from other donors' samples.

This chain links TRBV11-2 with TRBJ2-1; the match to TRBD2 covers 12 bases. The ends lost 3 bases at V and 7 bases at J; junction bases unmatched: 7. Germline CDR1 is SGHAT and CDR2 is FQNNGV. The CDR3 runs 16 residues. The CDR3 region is CASSFRLAGEWNEQFF. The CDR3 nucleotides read TGTGCCAGCAGCTTTCGACTAGCGGGAGAGTGGAATGAGCAGTTCTTC.

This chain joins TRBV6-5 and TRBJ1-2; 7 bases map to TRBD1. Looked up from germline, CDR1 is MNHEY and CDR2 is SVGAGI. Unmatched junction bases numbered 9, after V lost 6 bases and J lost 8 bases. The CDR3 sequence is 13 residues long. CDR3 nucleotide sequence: TGTGCCAGCAGACCCGACAGGGTTCCGGGCTACACCTTC. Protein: CASRPDRVPGYTF.

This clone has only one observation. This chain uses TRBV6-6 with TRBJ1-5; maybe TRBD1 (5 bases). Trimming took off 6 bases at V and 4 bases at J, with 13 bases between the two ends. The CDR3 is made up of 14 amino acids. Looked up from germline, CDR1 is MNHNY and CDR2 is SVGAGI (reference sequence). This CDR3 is CASSPGGANQPQHF. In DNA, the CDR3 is TGTGCCAGCAGCCCGGGGGGTGCGAATCAGCCCCAGCATTTT.

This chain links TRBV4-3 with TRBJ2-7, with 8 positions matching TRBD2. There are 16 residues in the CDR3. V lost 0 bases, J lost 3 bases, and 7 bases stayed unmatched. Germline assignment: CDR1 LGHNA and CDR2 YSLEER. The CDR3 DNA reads TGCGCCAGCAGCCAAGATCGGGAGGGATGGCACTACGAGCAGTACTTC. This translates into CASSQDREGWHYEQYF.

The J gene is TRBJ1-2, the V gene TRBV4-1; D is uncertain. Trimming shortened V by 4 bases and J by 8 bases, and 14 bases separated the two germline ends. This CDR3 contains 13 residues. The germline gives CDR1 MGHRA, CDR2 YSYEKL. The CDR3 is CASSPLSPGGYTF. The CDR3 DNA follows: TGCGCCAGCAGCCCCCTTTCACCGGGGGGCTACACCTTC.

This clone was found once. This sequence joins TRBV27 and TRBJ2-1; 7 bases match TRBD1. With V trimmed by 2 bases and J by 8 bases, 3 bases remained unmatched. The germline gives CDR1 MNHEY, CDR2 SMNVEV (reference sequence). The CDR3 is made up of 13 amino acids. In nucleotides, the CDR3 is TGTGCCAGCAGTTTAGACAGGGCGGATGAGCAGTTCTTC. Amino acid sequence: CASSLDRADEQFF.

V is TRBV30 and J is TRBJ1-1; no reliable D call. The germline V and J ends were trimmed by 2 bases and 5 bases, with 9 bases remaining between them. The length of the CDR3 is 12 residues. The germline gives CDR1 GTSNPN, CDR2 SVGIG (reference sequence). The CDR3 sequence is CAWSFPQTEAFF. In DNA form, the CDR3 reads TGTGCCTGGAGTTTTCCCCAGACTGAAGCTTTCTTT.

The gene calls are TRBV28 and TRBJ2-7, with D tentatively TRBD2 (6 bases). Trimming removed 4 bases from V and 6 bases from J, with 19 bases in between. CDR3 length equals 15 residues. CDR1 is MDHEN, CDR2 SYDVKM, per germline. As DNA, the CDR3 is TGTGCCAGCAGTTATCAACTAGCCCTGTCTGGCGAGCAGTACTTC. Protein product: CASSYQLALSGEQYF. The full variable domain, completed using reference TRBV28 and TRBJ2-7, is DVKVTQSSRYLVKRTGEKVFLECVQDMDHENMFWYRQDPGLGLRLIYFSYDVKMKEKGDIPEGYSVSREKKERFSLILESASTNQTSMYLCASSYQLALSGEQYFGPGTRLTVT.

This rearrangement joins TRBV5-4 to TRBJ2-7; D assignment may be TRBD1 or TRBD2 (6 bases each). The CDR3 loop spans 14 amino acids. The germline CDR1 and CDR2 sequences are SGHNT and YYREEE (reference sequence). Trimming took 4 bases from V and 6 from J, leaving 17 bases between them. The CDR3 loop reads CASSAGGQAREQYF. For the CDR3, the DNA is TGTGCCAGCAGCGCCGGGGGCCAAGCCCGCGAGCAGTACTTC.

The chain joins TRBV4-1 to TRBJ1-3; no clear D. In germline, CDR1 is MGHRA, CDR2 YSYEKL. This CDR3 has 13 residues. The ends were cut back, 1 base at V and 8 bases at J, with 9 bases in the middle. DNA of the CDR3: TGCGCCAGCAGCCAAGGATACGCAGACACCATATATTTT. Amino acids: CASSQGYADTIYF.

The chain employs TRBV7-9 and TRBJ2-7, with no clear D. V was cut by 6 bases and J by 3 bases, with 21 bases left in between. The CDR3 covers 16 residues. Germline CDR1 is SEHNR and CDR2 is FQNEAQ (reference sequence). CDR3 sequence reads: CASSSLAVGAFYEQYF. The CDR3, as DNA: TGTGCCAGCAGTTCCCTTGCGGTAGGCGCTTTCTACGAGCAGTACTTC.

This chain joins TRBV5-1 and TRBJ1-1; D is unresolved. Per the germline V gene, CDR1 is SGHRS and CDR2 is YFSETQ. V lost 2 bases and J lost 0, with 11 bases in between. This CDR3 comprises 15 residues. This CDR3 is CASSLFKGMNTEAFF. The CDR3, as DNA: TGCGCCAGCAGCTTATTCAAGGGAATGAACACTGAAGCTTTCTTT.

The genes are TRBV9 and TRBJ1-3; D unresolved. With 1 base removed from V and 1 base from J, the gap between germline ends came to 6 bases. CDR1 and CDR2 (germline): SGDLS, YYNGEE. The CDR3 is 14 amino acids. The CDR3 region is CASSVFGSGNTIYF. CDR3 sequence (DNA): TGTGCCAGCAGCGTATTTGGATCTGGAAACACCATATATTTT.

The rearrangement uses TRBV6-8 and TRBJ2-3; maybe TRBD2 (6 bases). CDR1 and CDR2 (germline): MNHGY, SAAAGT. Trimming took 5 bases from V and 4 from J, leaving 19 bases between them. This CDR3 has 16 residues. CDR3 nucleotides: TGTGCCAGCAGTCCAAATCCCGGGCCGGGGGCAGATACGCAGTATTTT. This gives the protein CASSPNPGPGADTQYF.

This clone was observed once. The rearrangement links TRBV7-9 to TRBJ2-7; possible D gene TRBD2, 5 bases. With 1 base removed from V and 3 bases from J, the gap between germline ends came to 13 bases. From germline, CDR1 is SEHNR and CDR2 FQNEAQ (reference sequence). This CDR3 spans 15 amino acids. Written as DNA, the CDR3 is TGTGCCAGCAGCTTAGTTTCTAGCATGAACTACGAGCAGTACTTC. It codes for CASSLVSSMNYEQYF.

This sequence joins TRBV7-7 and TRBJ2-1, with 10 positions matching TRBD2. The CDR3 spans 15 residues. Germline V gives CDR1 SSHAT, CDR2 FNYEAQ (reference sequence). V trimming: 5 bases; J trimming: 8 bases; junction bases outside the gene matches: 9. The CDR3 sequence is CASSLGLAALDEQFF. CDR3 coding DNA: TGTGCCAGCAGCCTAGGACTAGCGGCCCTCGATGAGCAGTTCTTC.

The CDR3 DNA reads TGTGCCAGCAGCTTAACGGGCGCCCGGGGACAAGAGACCCAGTACTTC. Its protein product is CASSLTGARGQETQYF. This chain links TRBV7-3 with TRBJ2-5; weak D call: TRBD2 (5 bases). The CDR3 totals 16 residues. Trimming shortened V by 0 bases and J by 2 bases, and 13 bases separated the two germline ends. Germline CDR1 is SGHTA and CDR2 is FQGTGA.

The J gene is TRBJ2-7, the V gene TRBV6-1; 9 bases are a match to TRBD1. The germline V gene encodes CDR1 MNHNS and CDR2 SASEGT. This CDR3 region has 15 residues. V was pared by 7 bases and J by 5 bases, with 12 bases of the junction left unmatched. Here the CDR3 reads CASKLPRDREDEQYF. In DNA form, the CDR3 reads TGTGCCAGCAAACTACCTCGGGACAGGGAGGACGAGCAGTACTTC.

Written as DNA, the CDR3 is TGTGCCAGCAGCTTGGATCGTGGTCAGCCCCAGCATTTT. Translated: CASSLDRGQPQHF. The rearrangement joins TRBV7-9 to TRBJ1-5; D remains unclear. Trimming took off 3 bases at V and 6 bases at J, with 9 bases between the two ends. Germline CDR1 is SEHNR and CDR2 is FQNEAQ (reference sequence). This CDR3 is built from 13 residues.

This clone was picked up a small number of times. The CDR3 loop reads CASSLRRAGSSYEQYF. Here the CDR3 DNA reads TGCGCCAGCAGCTTGCGGCGAGCGGGAAGCTCCTACGAGCAGTACTTC. The J gene is TRBJ2-7, the V gene TRBV5-1; 7 bases agree with TRBD2. CDR3 size: 16 residues. Looked up from germline, CDR1 is SGHRS and CDR2 is YFSETQ. V lost 1 base to trimming and J lost 0 bases; unmatched junction nucleotides: 7.

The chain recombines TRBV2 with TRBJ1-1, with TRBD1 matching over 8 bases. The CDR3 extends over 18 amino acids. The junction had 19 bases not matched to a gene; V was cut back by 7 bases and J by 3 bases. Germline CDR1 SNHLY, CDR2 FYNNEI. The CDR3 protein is CASISRTGLSRSDTEAFF. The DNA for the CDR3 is TGTGCCAGCATCTCAAGGACAGGGTTGTCACGTTCGGACACTGAAGCTTTCTTT.

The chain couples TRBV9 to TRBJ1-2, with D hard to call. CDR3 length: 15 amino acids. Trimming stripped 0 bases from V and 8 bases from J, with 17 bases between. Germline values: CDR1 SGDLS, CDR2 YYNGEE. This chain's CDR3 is CASSVDSHQDGGYTF. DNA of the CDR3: TGTGCCAGCAGCGTAGATTCACACCAGGACGGGGGCTACACCTTC.

CDR3: CASSPVSSTDTQYF. The CDR3 DNA follows: TGTGCCAGCTCACCAGTATCTAGCACAGATACGCAGTATTTT. The chain has TRBV18 and TRBJ2-3; D unresolved. Trimming took 2 bases from V and 0 from J, leaving 6 bases between them. The length of the CDR3 is 14 residues. Germline values: CDR1 KGHSH, CDR2 LQKENI.

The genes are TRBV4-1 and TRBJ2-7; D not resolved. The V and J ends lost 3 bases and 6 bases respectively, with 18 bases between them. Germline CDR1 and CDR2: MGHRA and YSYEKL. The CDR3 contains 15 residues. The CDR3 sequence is CASSHAGPMKVEQYF. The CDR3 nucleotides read TGCGCCAGCAGCCATGCCGGGCCAATGAAGGTCGAGCAGTACTTC.

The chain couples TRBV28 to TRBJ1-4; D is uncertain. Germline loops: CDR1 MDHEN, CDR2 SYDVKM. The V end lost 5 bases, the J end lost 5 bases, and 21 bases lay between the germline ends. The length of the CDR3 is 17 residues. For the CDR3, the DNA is TGTGCCAGCAGTCCGATGGTGGATCTCTACCAAAATGAAAAACTGTTTTTT. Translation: CASSPMVDLYQNEKLFF.

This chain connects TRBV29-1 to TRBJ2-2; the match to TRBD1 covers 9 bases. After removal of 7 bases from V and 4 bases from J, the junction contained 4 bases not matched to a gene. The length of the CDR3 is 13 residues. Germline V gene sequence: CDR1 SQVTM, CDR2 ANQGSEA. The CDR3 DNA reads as TGCAGCGGCCGGGACAGGGCCACCGGGGAGCTGTTTTTT. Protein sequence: CSGRDRATGELFF.

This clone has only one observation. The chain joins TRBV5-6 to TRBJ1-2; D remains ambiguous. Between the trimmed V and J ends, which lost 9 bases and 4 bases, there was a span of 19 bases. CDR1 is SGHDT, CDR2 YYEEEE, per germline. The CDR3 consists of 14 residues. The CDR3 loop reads CATQTGGSPYGYTF. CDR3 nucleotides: TGTGCCACACAGACCGGAGGCAGCCCCTATGGCTACACCTTC.

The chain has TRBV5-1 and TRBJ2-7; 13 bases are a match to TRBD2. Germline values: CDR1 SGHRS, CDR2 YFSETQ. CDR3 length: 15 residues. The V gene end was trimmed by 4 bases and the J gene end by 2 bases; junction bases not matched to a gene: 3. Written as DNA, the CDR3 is TGCGCCAGCAGCAAGGGACTAGCGGGGACCTACGAGCAGTACTTC. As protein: CASSKGLAGTYEQYF.

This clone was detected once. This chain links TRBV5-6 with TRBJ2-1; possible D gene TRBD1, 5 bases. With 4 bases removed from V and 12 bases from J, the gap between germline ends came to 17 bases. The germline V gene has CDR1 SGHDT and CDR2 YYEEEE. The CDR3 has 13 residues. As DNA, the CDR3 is TGTGCCAGCAGCCCCATCGCGGACAAGACGCAGTTCTTC. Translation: CASSPIADKTQFF.

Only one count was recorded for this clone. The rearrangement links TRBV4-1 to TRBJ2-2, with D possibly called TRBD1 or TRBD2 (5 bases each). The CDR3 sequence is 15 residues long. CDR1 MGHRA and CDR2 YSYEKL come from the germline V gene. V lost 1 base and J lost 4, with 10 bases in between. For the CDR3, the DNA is TGCGCCAGCAGCCAAGGGGGACGGAGCACCGGGGAGCTGTTTTTT. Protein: CASSQGGRSTGELFF.

The CDR3 reads CASSLGLDPSAYEQYF. DNA of the CDR3: TGTGCCAGCAGTTTGGGATTAGATCCCTCGGCCTACGAGCAGTACTTC. V and J are TRBV27 and TRBJ2-7; unclear D gene. The CDR3 length is 16 residues. Trimming pared 3 bases from V and 2 bases from J, leaving 17 bases between. The germline gives CDR1 MNHEY, CDR2 SMNVEV (reference sequence).

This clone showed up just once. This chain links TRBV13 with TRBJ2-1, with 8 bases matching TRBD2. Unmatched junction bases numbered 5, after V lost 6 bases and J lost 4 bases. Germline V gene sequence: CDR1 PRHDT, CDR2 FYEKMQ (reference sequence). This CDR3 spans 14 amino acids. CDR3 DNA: TGTGCCAGCAGACAACTAGCGGAATACAATGAGCAGTTCTTC. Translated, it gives CASRQLAEYNEQFF.